The 21 T cell receptor beta chains below come from one sample, sequenced in a study of shared clonotypes between healthy human individuals. Naive CD8 populations comprised CD45RO-negative cells positively selected for CCR7, excluding terminally differentiated effector memory CD45RA+ cells. TCRdb's copy holds only in-frame clones and misses some; the assay was immunoSEQ multiplex PCR. Of 550,000 to 750,000 clones listed, 92% are singletons. Sequenced: naive CD8+ T cells sorted from blood. These receptors were taken from a man aged 25-40 years in good health.

This chain links TRBV4-3 with TRBJ1-2; D is uncertain. Trimming cost V 0 bases and J 1 base, with 9 bases left between them. This CDR3 spans 15 amino acids. CDR1 is LGHNA and CDR2 is YSLEER in the germline V gene. The CDR3 loop reads CASSQDNGVNYGYTF. The CDR3 nucleotides are TGCGCCAGCAGCCAAGATAACGGGGTTAACTATGGCTACACCTTC.

The gene calls are TRBV5-6 and TRBJ2-1; the D gene is possibly TRBD1 (5 bases). Trimming removed 2 bases from V and 7 bases from J, with 10 bases in between. CDR1 is SGHDT, CDR2 YYEEEE, per germline. The CDR3 consists of 13 residues. This CDR3 is CASSFEKGNEQFF. The CDR3 DNA reads as TGTGCCAGCAGCTTTGAAAAGGGGAATGAGCAGTTCTTC.

V and J are TRBV5-6 and TRBJ2-7; 7 bases are shared with TRBD1. Germline assignment: CDR1 SGHDT and CDR2 YYEEEE. The ends lost 4 bases at V and 2 bases at J; junction bases unmatched: 6. The CDR3 extends over 14 amino acids. CDR3 nucleotide sequence: TGTGCCAGCAGCAAGGCAGGGGGTCCCTACGAGCAGTACTTC. Protein: CASSKAGGPYEQYF. Looking up the rest from reference TRBV5-6 and TRBJ2-7 gives the full variable domain: DAGVTQSPTHLIKTRGQQVTLRCSPKSGHDTVSWYQQALGQGPQFIFQYYEEEERQRGNFPDRFSGHQFPNYSSELNVNALLLGDSALYLCASSKAGGPYEQYFGPGTRLTVT.

The chain carries TRBV11-1 and TRBJ2-7; 10 bases align to TRBD2. Per the germline V gene, CDR1 is SGHAT and CDR2 is FQDESV (reference sequence). The CDR3 loop spans 18 amino acids. J gave up 3 bases and V 5 bases, and 16 bases lay outside the gene matches. CDR3 protein: CASSDGQEGVAGGYEQYF. The CDR3 nucleotides are TGTGCCAGCAGCGACGGACAGGAAGGAGTAGCGGGAGGCTACGAGCAGTACTTC.

This clone appeared a single time. The chain is built from TRBV5-1 and TRBJ2-7, with D perhaps matching TRBD1 (5 bases). The V end was cut by 0 bases, the J end by 0 bases, with 25 bases between. Germline values: CDR1 SGHRS, CDR2 YFSETQ. The CDR3 length is 20 residues. The CDR3, as DNA: TGCGCCAGCAGCTTGGTGGTGTTAGGAGTGACGGACACCAACTCCTACGAGCAGTACTTC. It yields the protein CASSLVVLGVTDTNSYEQYF.

Worth noting for this clone: The conserved phenylalanine or tryptophan is not found at the CDR3 terminus, so this likely reflects a read error. The rearrangement joins TRBV11-2 to TRBJ1-2; D uncertain. The CDR3 is made up of 15 amino acids. V lost 1 base, J lost 7 bases, and 16 bases lay in between. Germline V CDR1 and CDR2: SGHAT, FQNNGV. The CDR3 DNA reads TGTGCCAGCAGCTTAGCGCCGACATGGGAGGGTGGCTACACCTCC. It codes for CASSLAPTWEGGYTS.

This chain connects TRBV4-2 to TRBJ1-1, with D unresolved. This CDR3 spans 13 amino acids. The V end was cut by 0 bases, the J end by 4 bases, with 6 bases between. The V gene's germline CDR1 is LGHNA and CDR2 YNFKEQ. The CDR3: CASSQDGRTEAFF. CDR3 coding DNA: TGTGCCAGCAGCCAAGACGGCCGCACTGAAGCTTTCTTT.

J is TRBJ1-5 and V is TRBV4-3; D is undetermined. V was trimmed by 0 bases and J by 5 bases, leaving 5 bases between them. From germline, CDR1 is LGHNA and CDR2 YSLEER. This CDR3 contains 13 residues. CDR3 nucleotides: TGCGCCAGCAGCCAAGAACCGGATCAGCCCCAGCATTTT. The encoded protein is CASSQEPDQPQHF.

The chain couples TRBV20-1 to TRBJ2-1; D is ambiguous. CDR1 is DFQATT, CDR2 SNEGSKA, per germline (reference sequence). CDR3 length: 11 residues. The CDR3 reads CTPRHYNEQFF. CDR3 DNA: TGCACCCCTAGACACTACAATGAGCAGTTCTTC.

The chain is built from TRBV27 and TRBJ2-1; D ambiguous. Germline loops: CDR1 MNHEY, CDR2 SMNVEV (reference sequence). This CDR3 comprises 14 residues. V gave up 2 bases and J gave up 0 bases, with 5 bases separating them. The CDR3: CASSLPSSYNEQFF. CDR3 coding DNA: TGTGCCAGCAGTTTACCGAGCTCCTACAATGAGCAGTTCTTC.

This clone is a singleton in its sample. The chain combines TRBV27 with TRBJ2-1, with 9 bases identical to TRBD2. Germline trimming cut 5 bases from V and 6 bases from J; bases unmatched to any gene: 17. Germline values: CDR1 MNHEY, CDR2 SMNVEV (reference sequence). The CDR3 is made up of 18 amino acids. The CDR3, as DNA: TGTGCCAGCAGTCCAACTATCGGCCTAGCGGGATTTGGCAATGAGCAGTTCTTC. It encodes CASSPTIGLAGFGNEQFF.

In DNA form, the CDR3 reads TGTGCCAGCAGCTTCCTCTCACAAAGCGGGAGCTCCTACGAGCAGTACTTC. It is translated as CASSFLSQSGSSYEQYF. This sequence joins TRBV5-8 and TRBJ2-7; 8 bases align to TRBD2. This CDR3 contains 17 residues. In germline, CDR1 is SGHTS, CDR2 YDEGEE. The V gene end was trimmed by 2 bases and the J gene end by 0 bases; junction bases not matched to a gene: 10.

The chain links TRBV19 to TRBJ1-1; D perhaps matches TRBD1 (5 bases). Germline V CDR1 and CDR2: LNHDA, SQIVND (reference sequence). The CDR3 extends over 14 amino acids. V was trimmed by 7 bases and J by 0 bases, leaving 12 bases between them. The CDR3 DNA follows: TGTGCCAGTAAACTCGACAGACTGAACACTGAAGCTTTCTTT. Protein sequence: CASKLDRLNTEAFF.

CDR3 DNA: TGTGCCACCAGCAGAGACAGGGTTTCCGGGGAGCTGTTTTTT. Amino acid sequence: CATSRDRVSGELFF. The V gene is TRBV15, the J gene TRBJ2-2, with D maybe TRBD1 (5 bases). This CDR3 has 14 residues. CDR1 LNHNV and CDR2 YYDKDF come from the germline V gene (reference sequence). Trimming cost V 0 bases and J 6 bases, with 8 bases left between them.

The chain joins TRBV7-8 to TRBJ2-2; D call uncertain. V was pared by 7 bases and J by 1 base, with 10 bases between. Per the germline V gene, CDR1 is SGHVS and CDR2 is FQNEAQ. The length of the CDR3 is 14 residues. The CDR3 sequence is CASTALENTGELFF. The CDR3, as DNA: TGTGCCAGCACCGCGTTGGAGAACACCGGGGAGCTGTTTTTT.

The chain uses TRBV27 and TRBJ2-1; 9 bases fit TRBD2. The V gene end was trimmed by 0 bases and the J gene end by 3 bases; junction bases not matched to a gene: 9. The CDR3 spans 18 residues. The germline CDR1 and CDR2 sequences are MNHEY and SMNVEV (reference sequence). The CDR3, as DNA: TGTGCCAGCAGTTTATCGGCCGTGCGGGAGGGCCGCTACAATGAGCAGTTCTTC. Amino acids: CASSLSAVREGRYNEQFF.

The chain couples TRBV6-1 to TRBJ2-3; 15 bases align to TRBD2. CDR3 length equals 17 residues. CDR1 and CDR2 from the germline V gene are MNHNS and SASEGT. V trimming: 4 bases; J trimming: 2 bases; junction bases outside the gene matches: 4. The CDR3 region has the DNA TGTGCCAGCAGTGCCGGGACTAGCGGGAGGTCCACAGATACGCAGTATTTT. It codes for CASSAGTSGRSTDTQYF.

V gene TRBV5-4 combines with J gene TRBJ2-7; D is perhaps TRBD2 (5 bases). The CDR3 extends over 12 amino acids. The V end lost 5 bases, the J end lost 5 bases, and 11 bases lay between the germline ends. Germline CDR1 and CDR2: SGHNT and YYREEE (reference sequence). As DNA, the CDR3 is TGTGCCAGCAGGGGATCCGGGGACGAGCAGTACTTC. Its translation is CASRGSGDEQYF.

The DNA for the CDR3 is TGTGCCAGCAGCGTAGTGGCTGGTCCCAACACTGAAGCTTTCTTT. Protein product: CASSVVAGPNTEAFF. This rearrangement joins TRBV9 to TRBJ1-1, with D hard to call. The CDR3 totals 15 residues. With 0 bases removed from V and 2 bases from J, the gap between germline ends came to 11 bases. Germline V gene sequence: CDR1 SGDLS, CDR2 YYNGEE.

The J gene is TRBJ2-7, the V gene TRBV14; D could derive from TRBD1 or TRBD2 (7 bases each). CDR1 is SGHDN, CDR2 FVKESK, per germline. V lost 1 base, J lost 4 bases, and 11 bases lay in between. This CDR3 is built from 14 residues. CDR3 DNA sequence: TGTGCCAGCAGCCAAGCCAGGGGGGGATACGAGCAGTACTTC. Translation: CASSQARGGYEQYF.

The chain is built from TRBV5-8 and TRBJ1-1; D not resolved. The V end lost 2 bases, the J end lost 5 bases, and 7 bases lay between the germline ends. The germline V gene has CDR1 SGHTS and CDR2 YDEGEE. The CDR3 is made up of 12 amino acids. The CDR3 nucleotides are TGTGCCAGCAGCTTCGGGGAGACTGAAGCTTTCTTT. It translates to CASSFGETEAFF.